The entry that follows covers one T cell receptor beta chain sequence. Time point in this sample: pretreatment peripheral blood. The data were produced by immunoSEQ multiplex PCR, yet TCRdb's version contains in-frame clones alone and is incomplete. Among 84,000 or so clones listed, about 83% were seen once. The germline gives CDR1 MNHEY, CDR2 SMNVEV (reference sequence). The CDR3 consists of 11 residues. The V end lost 5 bases, the J end lost 5 bases, and 3 bases lay between the germline ends. This sample was included in a study of PD-L1 blockade in urothelial cancer. The wider study: Atezolizumab at 1,200 mg intravenously every 3 weeks was started by patients around 2014. A median approximately 140,000 T cells were found in blood samples.

The origin of this receptor is a man between 60 and 75 years old with urothelial cancer. The chain joins TRBV27 to TRBJ1-4; D is uncertain. Here the sequenced sample was PBMCs, taken around atezolizumab (anti-PD-L1) treatment. The CDR3, as DNA: TGTGCCAGCAGTGAGAATGAAAAACTGTTTTTT. Protein product: CASSENEKLFF.